Each of the 17 T cell receptor beta chains below was sequenced from the same sample in a study of cytomegalovirus exposure and HLA in healthy donors (dated by TCRdb to between 2016 and 2019). The protocol used for the library was the immunoSEQ multiplex PCR assay. For the multiplex PCR, a mixture combining 60 forward primers for TCR Vbeta segments and 13 reverse primers for TCR Jbeta segments was used. The table was pulled from immuneACCESS by TCRdb, which kept in-frame rearrangements only. Such tables lose some clones; where checked, under half of the loss comes from unresolved V genes, and the rest has no known cause. Present in this sample are 180,000 or so clones, around 80% of which were seen just once. Less than 1.5% of the sample goes to the ten largest clones. Sequencing used PBMCs. The receptors were sampled from a girl aged 5 to 17 in good health and CMV-seropositive.

The genes are TRBV14 and TRBJ2-1, with D maybe TRBD2 (5 bases). The CDR3 length is 12 residues. V dropped 8 bases and J dropped 3 bases, with 8 bases sitting between them. Germline V gives CDR1 SGHDN, CDR2 FVKESK. In DNA form, the CDR3 reads TGTGCCAGCTGCGCGGGCTACAATGAGCAGTTCTTC. It translates to CASCAGYNEQFF.

The chain carries TRBV28 and TRBJ2-7; 10 bases fit TRBD1. The CDR3 runs 14 residues. J was trimmed by 6 bases and V by 4 bases; bases with no gene match: 6. Germline CDR1 is MDHEN and CDR2 is SYDVKM. CDR3 sequence (DNA): TGTGCCAGCAGTTCGCGACAGGGGGCGAGCGAGCAGTACTTC. It specifies CASSSRQGASEQYF.

CDR3 nucleotide sequence: TGCGCCAGCAGCCAAGATACGGGACAGGGCTGGGAGACCCAGTACTTC. As protein: CASSQDTGQGWETQYF. The gene calls are TRBV4-1 and TRBJ2-5, with TRBD1 matching over 9 bases. With V trimmed by 0 bases and J by 5 bases, 7 bases remained unmatched. Germline loops: CDR1 MGHRA, CDR2 YSYEKL. This CDR3 contains 16 residues.

The J gene is TRBJ2-5, the V gene TRBV6-1; a weak D match, TRBD2 (5 bases). Looked up from germline, CDR1 is MNHNS and CDR2 is SASEGT. Trimming stripped 4 bases from V and 5 bases from J, with 20 bases between. There are 16 residues in the CDR3. CDR3 protein: CASSGRTLLLTETQYF. The CDR3 nucleotides are TGTGCCAGCAGTGGACGGACTCTACTCTTGACGGAGACCCAGTACTTC.

The sample holds a few counts of this clone. The V and J genes are TRBV18 and TRBJ2-7; D possibly corresponds to TRBD2 (5 bases). CDR1 is KGHSH and CDR2 is LQKENI in the germline V gene. The V gene lost 6 bases and the J gene lost 2 bases, with 11 bases spanning the gap. The CDR3 runs to 13 residues. CDR3 in amino acids: CASSHGEPYEQYF. The CDR3 DNA follows: TGTGCCAGCTCCCACGGGGAGCCCTACGAGCAGTACTTC.

This chain links TRBV19 with TRBJ2-2; D call uncertain. Looked up from germline, CDR1 is LNHDA and CDR2 is SQIVND (reference sequence). The CDR3 runs 14 residues. The ends were cut back, 3 bases at V and 4 bases at J, with 9 bases in the middle. CDR3 in amino acids: CASSMWPPTGELFF. In nucleotides, the CDR3 is TGTGCCAGTAGTATGTGGCCACCCACCGGGGAGCTGTTTTTT.

The gene calls are TRBV4-3 and TRBJ2-1; 12 bases line up with TRBD2. V was pared by 2 bases and J by 2 bases, with 7 bases of the junction left unmatched. CDR1 and CDR2 from the germline V gene are LGHNA and YSLEER. The CDR3 spans 18 residues. The CDR3 bases are TGCGCCAGCAGCCAAACCCCTGGACTAGCGGGACCCTACAATGAGCAGTTCTTC. Protein sequence: CASSQTPGLAGPYNEQFF.

This sequence joins TRBV2 and TRBJ2-4; D is unresolved. Trimming stripped 4 bases from V and 3 bases from J, with 13 bases between. CDR1 is SNHLY, CDR2 FYNNEI, per germline. The CDR3 runs to 15 residues. For the CDR3, the DNA is TGTGCCAGCAGTGTGGGTGCGGCAAACAAAAACATTCAGTACTTC. As protein: CASSVGAANKNIQYF.

V and J are TRBV7-9 and TRBJ2-7, with 8 bases aligning to TRBD1. V was clipped by 3 bases and J by 3 bases; unmatched bases: 7. Looked up from germline, CDR1 is SEHNR and CDR2 is FQNEAQ (reference sequence). The CDR3 runs 15 residues. CDR3 sequence reads: CASSFLGQGLYEQYF. Written as DNA, the CDR3 is TGTGCCAGCAGCTTTCTCGGACAGGGTCTCTACGAGCAGTACTTC.

The chain employs TRBV6-6 and TRBJ1-3; D call uncertain. Trimming left V 4 bases short and J 2 bases short, with 9 bases between. This CDR3 spans 14 amino acids. Per the germline V gene, CDR1 is MNHNY and CDR2 is SVGAGI (reference sequence). CDR3 nucleotides: TGTGCCAGCAGTTCCCCGGGAGCTGGAAACACCATATATTTT. Amino acids: CASSSPGAGNTIYF.

This chain joins TRBV7-2 and TRBJ1-2, with D unresolved. Germline CDR1 SGHTA, CDR2 FQGNSA. V was shortened by 1 base and J by 6 bases, with 12 bases between the two germline ends. The CDR3 loop spans 14 amino acids. CDR3 amino acids: CASSLGRGGNGYTF. CDR3 in DNA: TGTGCCAGCAGCTTAGGTCGGGGAGGCAATGGCTACACCTTC.

This chain joins TRBV4-2 and TRBJ1-1, with D unresolved. Trimming removed 0 bases from V and 1 base from J, with 9 bases in between. The germline gives CDR1 LGHNA, CDR2 YNFKEQ. CDR3 length: 15 amino acids. CDR3 residues: CASSQDWASNTEAFF. CDR3 DNA: TGTGCCAGCAGCCAAGACTGGGCATCGAACACTGAAGCTTTCTTT.

This clone came up once. The chain links TRBV4-3 to TRBJ2-5; TRBD1 is a possible D gene (5 bases). The ends were cut back, 0 bases at V and 3 bases at J, with 11 bases in the middle. Germline assignment: CDR1 LGHNA and CDR2 YSLEER. The CDR3 loop spans 15 amino acids. CDR3 sequence reads: CASSQDRLGEETQYF. The CDR3 DNA sequence: TGCGCCAGCAGCCAAGACCGCCTAGGGGAAGAGACCCAGTACTTC.

V usage is TRBV18 and J usage is TRBJ1-1, with 7 bases that match TRBD1. After removal of 2 bases from V and 3 bases from J, the junction contained 6 bases not matched to a gene. Germline CDR1 and CDR2: KGHSH and LQKENI. The CDR3 has 15 amino acids. The CDR3 nucleotides are TGTGCCAGCTCACCAGGGACAGCCCGGGACACTGAAGCTTTCTTT. It is translated as CASSPGTARDTEAFF.

This clone was seen once. The chain links TRBV28 to TRBJ1-2; D is uncertain. V was cut by 8 bases and J by 4 bases, with 14 bases left in between. Germline V lookup: CDR1 MDHEN, CDR2 SYDVKM. This CDR3 is built from 13 residues. Written as DNA, the CDR3 is TGTGCCAGCTACTCCGGGGTGCGCTATGGCTACACCTTC. This sequence encodes CASYSGVRYGYTF.

The chain uses TRBV7-2 and TRBJ1-2; 7 nucleotides match TRBD1. The CDR3 is 14 amino acids. With 7 bases clipped from V and 5 bases from J, the junction kept 10 bases outside the gene matches. Per germline, CDR1 SGHTA and CDR2 FQGNSA. CDR3 amino acids: CASKLQGLGYGYTF. DNA of the CDR3: TGTGCCAGCAAGCTACAGGGGCTTGGTTATGGCTACACCTTC.

This CDR3 reads CASSMTGDQETQYF. CDR3 nucleotides: TGTGCCAGCAGCATGACAGGGGACCAAGAGACCCAGTACTTC. The J gene is TRBJ2-5, the V gene TRBV2; 8 bases fit TRBD1. The CDR3 covers 14 residues. After removal of 6 bases from V and 0 bases from J, the junction contained 3 bases not matched to a gene. Germline V lookup: CDR1 SNHLY, CDR2 FYNNEI.